This T cell receptor beta chain was sequenced for a study of blood T cell repertoires in COVID-19. The CDR3 has 15 residues. V lost 3 bases and J 6 bases, leaving 17 bases between the germline ends. Germline V gene lookup returns CDR1 SNHLY and CDR2 FYNNEI. Per the original methods: Estimation of nucleated cell counts was performed using reference gene primer amplification. Method: immunoSEQ multiplex PCR; TCRdb's copy keeps in-frame clones and lacks some. The DNA was the basis for D and trimming; V, J and clone size are from that table. The sample lists 150,000 to 200,000 clones; roughly nine tenths were seen once.

Sequenced material: peripheral blood. The clonotype was recovered from a man aged 18 to 29 who had recovered from COVID-19. The chain employs TRBV2 and TRBJ1-2; the D gene is possibly TRBD1 (6 bases). DNA for the CDR3: TGTGCCAGCAGTGATCTATCACAGGGTGTCCATGGCTACACCTTC. Amino acid sequence: CASSDLSQGVHGYTF.